The entry that follows covers one TCR beta chain sequence. No antigen is known for it. This entry is derived from a study of cytomegalovirus exposure and HLA in healthy donors. Background on the study: Ancestry clustering placed more than 65% of around 400 genotyped donors in the Caucasian-associated cluster. The study, taken as a whole, reports: Most subjects' HLA-A and HLA-B alleles were reportedly predicted from TCR beta sequences. Because they were indistinguishable, some V segments, including TRBV6-2 and TRBV6-3, were excluded.

PCR was performed using 60 Vbeta and 13 Jbeta primers. The method was immunoSEQ multiplex PCR; TCRdb's version includes in-frame clones alone and lacks a portion of them. The data show some 110,000 clones, about 81% seen once. The ends lost 5 bases at V and 0 bases at J; junction bases unmatched: 7. This CDR3 contains 17 residues. Germline CDR1 is SEHNR and CDR2 is FQNEAQ (reference sequence). Healthy donors of bone marrow made up the group. The TCR was taken from a male donor in good health and CMV-seropositive. The sequenced sample was PBMCs. The rearrangement uses TRBV7-9 and TRBJ1-1; 12 bases agree with TRBD1. This CDR3 is CASSAGTGGVMNTEAFF. DNA for the CDR3: TGTGCCAGCAGCGCCGGGACAGGGGGCGTCATGAACACTGAAGCTTTCTTT.